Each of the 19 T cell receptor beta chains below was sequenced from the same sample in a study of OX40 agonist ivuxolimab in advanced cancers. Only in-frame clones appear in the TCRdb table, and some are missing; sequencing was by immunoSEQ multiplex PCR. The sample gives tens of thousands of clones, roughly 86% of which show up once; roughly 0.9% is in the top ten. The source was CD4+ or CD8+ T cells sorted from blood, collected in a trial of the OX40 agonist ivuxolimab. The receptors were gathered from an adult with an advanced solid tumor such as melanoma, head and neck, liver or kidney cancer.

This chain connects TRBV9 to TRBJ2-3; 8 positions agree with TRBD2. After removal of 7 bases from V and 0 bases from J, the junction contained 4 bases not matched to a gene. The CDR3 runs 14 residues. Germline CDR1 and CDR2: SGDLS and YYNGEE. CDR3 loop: CASRGGPSTDTQYF. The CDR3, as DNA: TGTGCCAGCCGGGGGGGCCCTAGCACAGATACGCAGTATTTT.

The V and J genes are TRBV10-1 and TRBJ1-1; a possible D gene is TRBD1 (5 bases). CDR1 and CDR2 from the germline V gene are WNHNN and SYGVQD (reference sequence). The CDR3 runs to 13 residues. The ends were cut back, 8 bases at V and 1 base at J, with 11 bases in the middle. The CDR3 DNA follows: TGCGCCAGCGGTCCGGGGGGGAACACTGAAGCTTTCTTT. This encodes CASGPGGNTEAFF.

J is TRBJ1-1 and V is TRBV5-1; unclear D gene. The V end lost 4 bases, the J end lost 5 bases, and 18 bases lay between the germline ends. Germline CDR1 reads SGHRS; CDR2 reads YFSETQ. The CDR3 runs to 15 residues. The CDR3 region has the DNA TGCGCCAGCAGCGCCGGCTCGATGGCTCGGACTGAAGCTTTCTTT. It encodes CASSAGSMARTEAFF.

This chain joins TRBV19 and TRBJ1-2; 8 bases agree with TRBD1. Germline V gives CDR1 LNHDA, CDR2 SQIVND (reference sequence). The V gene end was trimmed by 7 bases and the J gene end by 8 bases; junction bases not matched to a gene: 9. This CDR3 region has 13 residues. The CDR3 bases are TGTGCCAGTACCCTACGAGACAGGGGAGGCTACACCTTC. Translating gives CASTLRDRGGYTF.

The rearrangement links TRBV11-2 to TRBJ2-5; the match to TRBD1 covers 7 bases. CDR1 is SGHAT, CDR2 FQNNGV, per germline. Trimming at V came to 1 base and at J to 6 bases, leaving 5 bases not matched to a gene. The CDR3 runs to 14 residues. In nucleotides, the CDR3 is TGTGCCAGCAGCTTAGGACAGGGCCCAAAGACCCAGTACTTC. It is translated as CASSLGQGPKTQYF.

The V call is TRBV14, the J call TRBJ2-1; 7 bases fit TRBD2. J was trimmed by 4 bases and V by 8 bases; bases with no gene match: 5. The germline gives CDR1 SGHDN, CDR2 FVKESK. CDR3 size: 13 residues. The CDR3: CASRGGAYNEQFF. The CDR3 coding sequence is TGTGCCAGCCGCGGGGGAGCTTACAATGAGCAGTTCTTC. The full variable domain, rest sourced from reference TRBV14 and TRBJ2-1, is EAGVTQFPSHSVIEKGQTVTLRCDPISGHDNLYWYRRVMGKEIKFLLHFVKESKQDESGMPNNRFLAERTGGTYSTLKVQPAELEDSGVYFCASRGGAYNEQFFGPGTRLTVL.

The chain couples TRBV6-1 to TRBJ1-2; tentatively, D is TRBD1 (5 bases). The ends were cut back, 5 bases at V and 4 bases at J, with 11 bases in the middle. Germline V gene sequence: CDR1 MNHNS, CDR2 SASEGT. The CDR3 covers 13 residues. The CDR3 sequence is CASSLGGGYGYTF. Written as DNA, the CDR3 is TGTGCCAGCAGTCTCGGGGGTGGCTATGGCTACACCTTC.

DNA of the CDR3: TGTGCCAGCAGCTTCGGGTCGGGGGTCCGAGGCGAGCAGTACTTC. It is translated as CASSFGSGVRGEQYF. The V call is TRBV7-9, the J call TRBJ2-7, with a possible D match to TRBD2 (6 bases). CDR3 length: 15 residues. The V gene's germline CDR1 is SEHNR and CDR2 FQNEAQ (reference sequence). V lost 3 bases, J lost 6 bases, and 18 bases lay in between.

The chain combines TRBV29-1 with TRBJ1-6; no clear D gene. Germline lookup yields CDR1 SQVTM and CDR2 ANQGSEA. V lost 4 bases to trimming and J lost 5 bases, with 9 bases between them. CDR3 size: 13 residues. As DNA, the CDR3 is TGCAGCGTTGCGGAGGGAAATAATTCACCCCTCCACTTT. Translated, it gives CSVAEGNNSPLHF.

CDR3 DNA: TGTGCCAGCAGCTTACGGGTCGCCGGTCAGTCACCCCTCCACTTT. Translation: CASSLRVAGQSPLHF. V gene TRBV7-9 combines with J gene TRBJ1-6; D uncertain. The germline V and J ends were trimmed by 2 bases and 10 bases, with 15 bases remaining between them. Germline CDR1 is SEHNR and CDR2 is FQNEAQ (reference sequence). The CDR3 has 15 residues.

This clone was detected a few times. The chain's CDR3 is CASSLADRSFYNEQFF. DNA for the CDR3: TGCGCCAGCAGCTTGGCGGACCGCAGCTTCTACAATGAGCAGTTCTTC. The J gene is TRBJ2-1, the V gene TRBV5-1; no definite D call. The CDR3 sequence is 16 residues long. Germline CDR1 is SGHRS and CDR2 is YFSETQ. V dropped 0 bases and J dropped 3 bases, with 13 bases sitting between them.

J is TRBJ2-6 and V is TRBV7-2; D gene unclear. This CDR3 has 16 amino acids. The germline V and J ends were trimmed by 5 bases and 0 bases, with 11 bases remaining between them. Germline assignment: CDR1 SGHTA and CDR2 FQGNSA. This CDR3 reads CASSPPWASGANVLTF. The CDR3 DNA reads TGTGCCAGCAGCCCCCCGTGGGCCTCTGGGGCCAACGTCCTGACTTTC. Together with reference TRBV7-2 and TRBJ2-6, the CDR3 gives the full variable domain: GAGVSQSPSNKVTEKGKDVELRCDPISGHTALYWYRQSLGQGLEFLIYFQGNSAPDKSGLPSDRFSAERTGGSVSTLTIQRTQQEDSAVYLCASSPPWASGANVLTFGAGSRLTVL.

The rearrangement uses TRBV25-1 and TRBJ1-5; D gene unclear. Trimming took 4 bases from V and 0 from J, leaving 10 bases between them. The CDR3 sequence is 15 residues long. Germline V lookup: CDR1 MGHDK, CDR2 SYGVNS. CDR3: CASSGRQYSNQPQHF. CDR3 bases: TGTGCCAGCAGTGGGAGGCAGTATAGCAATCAGCCCCAGCATTTT. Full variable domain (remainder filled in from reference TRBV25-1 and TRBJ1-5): EADIYQTPRYLVIGTGKKITLECSQTMGHDKMYWYQQDPGMELHLIHYSYGVNSTEKGDLSSESTVSRIRTEHFPLTLESARPSHTSQYLCASSGRQYSNQPQHFGDGTRLSIL.

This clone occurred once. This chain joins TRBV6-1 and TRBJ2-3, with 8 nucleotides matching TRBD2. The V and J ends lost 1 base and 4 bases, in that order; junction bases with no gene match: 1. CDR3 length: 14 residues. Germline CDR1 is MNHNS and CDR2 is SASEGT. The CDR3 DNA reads TGTGCCAGCAGTGAAGGGCGGGGGGCAGATACGCAGTATTTT. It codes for CASSEGRGADTQYF.

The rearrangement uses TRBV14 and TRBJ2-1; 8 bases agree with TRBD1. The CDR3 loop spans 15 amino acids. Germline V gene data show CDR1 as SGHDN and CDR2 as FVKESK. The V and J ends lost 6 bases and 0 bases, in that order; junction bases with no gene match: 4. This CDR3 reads CASRPTGGSYNEQFF. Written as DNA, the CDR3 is TGTGCCAGCAGACCTACAGGGGGCTCCTACAATGAGCAGTTCTTC.

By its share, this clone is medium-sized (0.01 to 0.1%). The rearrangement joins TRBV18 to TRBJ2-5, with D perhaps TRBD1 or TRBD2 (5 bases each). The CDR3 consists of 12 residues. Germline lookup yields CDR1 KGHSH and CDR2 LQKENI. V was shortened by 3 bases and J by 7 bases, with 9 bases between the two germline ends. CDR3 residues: CASSPDGTTQYF. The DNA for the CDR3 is TGTGCCAGCTCACCGGACGGGACGACCCAGTACTTC.

Here the CDR3 reads CAWRKTGGYYGYTF. The CDR3 bases are TGTGCCTGGAGGAAGACAGGGGGCTACTATGGCTACACCTTC. The chain couples TRBV30 to TRBJ1-2; TRBD1 aligns across 10 bases. Trimming cost V 3 bases and J 3 bases; bases outside gene matches: 4. CDR1 and CDR2 from the germline V gene are GTSNPN and SVGIG (reference sequence). The CDR3 length is 14 residues.

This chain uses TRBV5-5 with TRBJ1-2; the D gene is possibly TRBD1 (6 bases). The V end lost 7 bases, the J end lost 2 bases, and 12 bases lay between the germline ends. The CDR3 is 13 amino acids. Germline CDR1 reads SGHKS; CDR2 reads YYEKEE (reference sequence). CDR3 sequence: CASATGTNYGYTF. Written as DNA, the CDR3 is TGTGCCAGCGCTACAGGGACGAACTATGGCTACACCTTC.

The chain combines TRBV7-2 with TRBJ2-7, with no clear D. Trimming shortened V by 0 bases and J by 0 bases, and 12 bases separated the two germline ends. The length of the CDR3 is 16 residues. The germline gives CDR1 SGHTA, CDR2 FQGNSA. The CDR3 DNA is TGTGCCAGCAGCTTAGCGTCGGTTCTGGTCTCCTACGAGCAGTACTTC. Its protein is CASSLASVLVSYEQYF.